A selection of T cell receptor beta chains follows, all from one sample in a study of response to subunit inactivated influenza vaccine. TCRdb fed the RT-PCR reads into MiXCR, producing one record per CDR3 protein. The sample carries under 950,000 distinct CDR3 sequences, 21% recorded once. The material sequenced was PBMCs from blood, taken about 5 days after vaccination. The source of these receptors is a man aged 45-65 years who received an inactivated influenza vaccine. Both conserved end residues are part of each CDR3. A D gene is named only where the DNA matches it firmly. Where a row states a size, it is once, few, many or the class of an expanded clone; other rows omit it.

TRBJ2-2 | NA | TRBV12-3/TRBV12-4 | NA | CASSFFRATNTGELFF | TGTGCCAGCAGTTTTTTCAGGGCCACGAACACCGGGGAGCTGTTTTTT
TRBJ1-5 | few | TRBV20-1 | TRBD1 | CSASTGEGQPQHF | TGCAGTGCGAGTACAGGGGAAGGTCAGCCCCAGCATTTT
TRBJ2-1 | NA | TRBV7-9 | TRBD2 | CASSLPTASTAGNEQFF | TGTGCCAGCAGCTTACCGACAGCCTCGACAGCGGGAAATGAGCAGTTCTTC
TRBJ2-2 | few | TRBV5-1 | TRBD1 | CASSRWTGVGELFF | TGCGCCAGCAGCCGATGGACAGGGGTCGGGGAGCTGTTTTTT
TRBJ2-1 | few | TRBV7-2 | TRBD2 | CASSLYGGGPYNEQFF | TGTGCCAGCAGCTTATACGGCGGGGGGCCCTACAATGAGCAGTTCTTC
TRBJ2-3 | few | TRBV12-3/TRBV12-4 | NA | CASSFPPGYTQYF | TGTGCCAGCAGTTTTCCCCCAGGGTATACGCAGTATTTT
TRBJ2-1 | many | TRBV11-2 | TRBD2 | CASSPGLAGANEQFF | TGTGCCAGCAGCCCTGGACTAGCGGGAGCCAATGAGCAGTTCTTC
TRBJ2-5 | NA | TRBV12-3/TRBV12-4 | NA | CASTPLLEETQYF | TGTGCCAGCACCCCACTTCTAGAAGAGACCCAGTACTTC
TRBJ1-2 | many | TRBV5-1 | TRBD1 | CASSLGTGPYGYTF | TGTGCCAGCAGCCTCGGGACAGGGCCTTATGGCTACACCTTC
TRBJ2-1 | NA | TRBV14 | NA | CASSRPGGWSYNEQFF | TGTGCCAGCAGCCGGCCAGGCGGATGGTCCTACAATGAGCAGTTCTTC
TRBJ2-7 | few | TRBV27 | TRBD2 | CASNRGGRAYEQYF | TGTGCCAGCAACCGGGGGGGCCGCGCCTACGAGCAGTACTTC